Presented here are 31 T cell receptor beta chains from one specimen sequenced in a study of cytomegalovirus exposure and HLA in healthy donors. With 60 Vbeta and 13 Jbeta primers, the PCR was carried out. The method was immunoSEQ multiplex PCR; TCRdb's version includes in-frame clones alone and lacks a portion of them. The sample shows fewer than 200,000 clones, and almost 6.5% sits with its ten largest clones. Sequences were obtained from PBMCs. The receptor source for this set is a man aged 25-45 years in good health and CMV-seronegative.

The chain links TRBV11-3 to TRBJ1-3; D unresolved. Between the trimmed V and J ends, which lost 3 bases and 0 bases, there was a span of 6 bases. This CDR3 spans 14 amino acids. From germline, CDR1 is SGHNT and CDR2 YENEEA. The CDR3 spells CASSFVSSGNTIYF. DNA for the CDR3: TGTGCCAGCAGCTTCGTGAGCTCTGGAAACACCATATATTTT.

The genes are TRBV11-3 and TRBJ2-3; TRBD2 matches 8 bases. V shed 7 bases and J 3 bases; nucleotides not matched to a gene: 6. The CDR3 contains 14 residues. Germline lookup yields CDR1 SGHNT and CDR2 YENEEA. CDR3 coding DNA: TGTGCCAGCACGTCCGGGGGGGGAACAGATACGCAGTATTTT. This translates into CASTSGGGTDTQYF. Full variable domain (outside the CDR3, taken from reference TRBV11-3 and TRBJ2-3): EAGVVQSPRYKIIEKKQPVAFWCNPISGHNTLYWYLQNLGQGPELLIRYENEEAVDDSQLPKDRFSAERLKGVDSTLKIQPAELGDSAVYLCASTSGGGTDTQYFGPGTRLTVL.

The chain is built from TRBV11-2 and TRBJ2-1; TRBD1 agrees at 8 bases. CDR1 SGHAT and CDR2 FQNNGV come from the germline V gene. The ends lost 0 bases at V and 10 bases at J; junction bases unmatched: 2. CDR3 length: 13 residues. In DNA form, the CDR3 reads TGTGCCAGCAGCTTAGAGACAGGGGTCGAGCAGTTCTTC. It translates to CASSLETGVEQFF.

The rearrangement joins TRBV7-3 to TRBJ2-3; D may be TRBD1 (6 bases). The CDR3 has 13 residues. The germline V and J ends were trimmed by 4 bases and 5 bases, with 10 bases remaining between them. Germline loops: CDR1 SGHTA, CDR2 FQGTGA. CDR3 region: CASSSQGEDTQYF. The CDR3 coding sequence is TGTGCCAGCAGCTCACAGGGAGAAGATACGCAGTATTTT.

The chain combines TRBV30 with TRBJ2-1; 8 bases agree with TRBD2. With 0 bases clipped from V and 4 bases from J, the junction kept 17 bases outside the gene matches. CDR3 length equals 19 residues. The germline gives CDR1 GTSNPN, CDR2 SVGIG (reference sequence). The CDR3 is CAWSVGFISSGGLYNEQFF. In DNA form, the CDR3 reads TGTGCCTGGAGTGTAGGTTTTATTTCCTCGGGGGGGCTATACAATGAGCAGTTCTTC.

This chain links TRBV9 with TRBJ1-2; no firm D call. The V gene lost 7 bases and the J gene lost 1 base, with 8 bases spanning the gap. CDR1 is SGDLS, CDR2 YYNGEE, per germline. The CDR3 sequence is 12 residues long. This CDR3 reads CASVEGNYGYTF. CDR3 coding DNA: TGTGCCAGCGTCGAGGGTAACTATGGCTACACCTTC.

CDR3 protein: CASSEIRSVPSYEQYF. Written as DNA, the CDR3 is TGTGCCAGCAGTGAGATTAGGAGCGTCCCCTCCTACGAGCAGTACTTC. The rearrangement links TRBV2 to TRBJ2-7, with D unclear. Germline-derived CDR1 and CDR2 are SNHLY and FYNNEI. This CDR3 has 16 residues. Trimming removed 3 bases from V and 0 bases from J, with 15 bases in between.

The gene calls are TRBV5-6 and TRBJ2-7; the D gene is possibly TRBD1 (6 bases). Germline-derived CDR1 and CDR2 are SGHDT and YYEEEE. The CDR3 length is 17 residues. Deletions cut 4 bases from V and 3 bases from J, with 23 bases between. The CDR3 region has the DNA TGTGCCAGCAGCCCGTCAGTAAGGGACATAGTGAGCTACGAGCAGTACTTC. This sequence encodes CASSPSVRDIVSYEQYF. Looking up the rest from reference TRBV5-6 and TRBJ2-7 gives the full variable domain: DAGVTQSPTHLIKTRGQQVTLRCSPKSGHDTVSWYQQALGQGPQFIFQYYEEEERQRGNFPDRFSGHQFPNYSSELNVNALLLGDSALYLCASSPSVRDIVSYEQYFGPGTRLTVT.

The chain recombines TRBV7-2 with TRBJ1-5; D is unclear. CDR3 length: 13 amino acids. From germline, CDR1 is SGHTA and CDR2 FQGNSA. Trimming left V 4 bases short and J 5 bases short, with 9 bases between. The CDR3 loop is CASSSERDQPQHF. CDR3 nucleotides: TGTGCCAGCAGCTCCGAGAGGGATCAGCCCCAGCATTTT.

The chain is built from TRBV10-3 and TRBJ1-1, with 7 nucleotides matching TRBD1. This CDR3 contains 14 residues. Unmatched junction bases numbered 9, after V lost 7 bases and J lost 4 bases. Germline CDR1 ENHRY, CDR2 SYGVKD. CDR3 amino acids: CAITNQTGSTEAFF. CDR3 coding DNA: TGTGCCATCACCAACCAGACAGGGAGCACTGAAGCTTTCTTT.

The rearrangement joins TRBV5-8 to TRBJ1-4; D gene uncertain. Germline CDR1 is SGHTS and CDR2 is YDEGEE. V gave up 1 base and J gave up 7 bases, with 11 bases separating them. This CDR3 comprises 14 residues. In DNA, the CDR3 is TGTGCCAGCAGCTTGCGCAGGAAAAGTGAAAAACTGTTTTTT. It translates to CASSLRRKSEKLFF.

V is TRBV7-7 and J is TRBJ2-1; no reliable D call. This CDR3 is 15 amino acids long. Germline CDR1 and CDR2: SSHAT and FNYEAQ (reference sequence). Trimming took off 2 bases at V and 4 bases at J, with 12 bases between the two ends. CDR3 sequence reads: CASSLSGLLYNEQFF. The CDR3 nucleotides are TGTGCCAGCAGCTTATCCGGCTTACTATACAATGAGCAGTTCTTC.

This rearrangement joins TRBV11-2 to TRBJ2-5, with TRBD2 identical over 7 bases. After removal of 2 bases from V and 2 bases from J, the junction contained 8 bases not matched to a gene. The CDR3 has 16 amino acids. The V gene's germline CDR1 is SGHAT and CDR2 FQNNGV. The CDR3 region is CASSLNGGGLQETQYF. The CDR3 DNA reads TGTGCCAGCAGCTTAAATGGGGGGGGATTACAAGAGACCCAGTACTTC. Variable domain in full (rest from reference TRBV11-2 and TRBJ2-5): EAGVAQSPRYKIIEKRQSVAFWCNPISGHATLYWYQQILGQGPKLLIQFQNNGVVDDSQLPKDRFSAERLKGVDSTLKIQPAKLEDSAVYLCASSLNGGGLQETQYFGPGTRLLVL.

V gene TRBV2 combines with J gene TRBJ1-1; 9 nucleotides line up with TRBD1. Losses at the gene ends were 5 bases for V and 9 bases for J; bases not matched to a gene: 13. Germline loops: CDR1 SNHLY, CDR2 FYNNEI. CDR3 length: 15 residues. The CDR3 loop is CASSPMGQGGGKAFF. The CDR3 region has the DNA TGTGCCAGCAGTCCAATGGGACAGGGTGGAGGGAAAGCTTTCTTT.

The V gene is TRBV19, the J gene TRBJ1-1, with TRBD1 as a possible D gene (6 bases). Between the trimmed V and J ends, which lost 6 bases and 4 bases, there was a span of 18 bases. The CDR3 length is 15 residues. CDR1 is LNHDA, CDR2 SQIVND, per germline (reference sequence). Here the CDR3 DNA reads TGTGCCAGTAGACAAGGACAGTCCTACGGCACTGAAGCTTTCTTT. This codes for CASRQGQSYGTEAFF.

The CDR3 sequence: CASSSRGAPTYNEQFF. The CDR3, as DNA: TGCGCCAGCAGCTCGCGGGGCGCCCCGACCTACAATGAGCAGTTCTTC. The V call is TRBV5-1, the J call TRBJ2-1, with D possibly being TRBD2 (6 bases). Trimming shortened V by 3 bases and J by 2 bases, and 15 bases separated the two germline ends. This CDR3 region has 16 residues. Germline V CDR1 and CDR2: SGHRS, YFSETQ.

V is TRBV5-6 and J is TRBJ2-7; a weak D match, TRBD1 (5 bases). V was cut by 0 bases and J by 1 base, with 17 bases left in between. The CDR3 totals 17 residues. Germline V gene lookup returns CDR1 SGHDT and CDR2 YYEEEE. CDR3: CASSLDLGRSGSYEQYF. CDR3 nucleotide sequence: TGTGCCAGCAGCTTGGATCTCGGCCGGTCAGGGTCCTACGAGCAGTACTTC.

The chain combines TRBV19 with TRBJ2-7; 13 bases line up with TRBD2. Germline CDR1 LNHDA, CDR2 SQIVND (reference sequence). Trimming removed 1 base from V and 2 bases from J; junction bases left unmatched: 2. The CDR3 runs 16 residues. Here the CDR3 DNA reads TGTGCCAGTAGTATAGGGGGACTAGCGGGAACCTACGAGCAGTACTTC. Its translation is CASSIGGLAGTYEQYF.

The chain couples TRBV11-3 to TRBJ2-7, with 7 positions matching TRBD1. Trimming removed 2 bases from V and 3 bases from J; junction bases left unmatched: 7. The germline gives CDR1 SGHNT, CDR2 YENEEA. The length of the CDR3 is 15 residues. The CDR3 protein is CASSLRTGPDYEQYF. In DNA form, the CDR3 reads TGTGCCAGCAGCTTAAGGACAGGTCCCGACTACGAGCAGTACTTC.

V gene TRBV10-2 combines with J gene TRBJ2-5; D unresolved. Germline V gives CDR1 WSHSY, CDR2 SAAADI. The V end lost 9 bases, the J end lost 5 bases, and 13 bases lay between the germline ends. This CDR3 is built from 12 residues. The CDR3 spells CASSRWRETQYF. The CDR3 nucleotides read TGCGCCAGTTCAAGGTGGCGGGAGACCCAGTACTTC.

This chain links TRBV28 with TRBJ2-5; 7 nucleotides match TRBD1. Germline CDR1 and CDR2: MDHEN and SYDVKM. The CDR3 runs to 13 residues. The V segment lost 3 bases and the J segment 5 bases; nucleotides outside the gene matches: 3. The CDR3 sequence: CASSFRGRETQYF. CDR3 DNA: TGTGCCAGCAGTTTTAGGGGGCGGGAGACCCAGTACTTC.

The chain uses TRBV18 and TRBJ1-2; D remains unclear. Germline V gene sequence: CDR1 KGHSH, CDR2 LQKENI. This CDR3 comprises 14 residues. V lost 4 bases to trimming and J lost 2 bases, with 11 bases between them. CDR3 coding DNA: TGTGCCAGCTCACGATACGGTCCAAACTATGGCTACACCTTC. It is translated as CASSRYGPNYGYTF.

The CDR3 reads CASSQGLAGDRYF. CDR3 bases: TGTGCCAGCAGCCAAGGTCTAGCGGGAGACAGGTACTTC. V and J are TRBV14 and TRBJ2-7, with 10 nucleotides matching TRBD2. V trimming: 1 base; J trimming: 12 bases; junction bases outside the gene matches: 6. The germline gives CDR1 SGHDN, CDR2 FVKESK. This CDR3 has 13 residues. The entire variable domain, with the rest obtained from reference TRBV14 and TRBJ2-7, is as follows: EAGVTQFPSHSVIEKGQTVTLRCDPISGHDNLYWYRRVMGKEIKFLLHFVKESKQDESGMPNNRFLAERTGGTYSTLKVQPAELEDSGVYFCASSQGLAGDRYFGPGTRLTVT.

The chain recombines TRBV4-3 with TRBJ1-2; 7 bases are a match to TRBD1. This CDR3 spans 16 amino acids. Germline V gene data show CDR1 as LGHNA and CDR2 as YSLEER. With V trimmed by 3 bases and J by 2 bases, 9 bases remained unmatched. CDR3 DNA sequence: TGCGCCAGCAGCCAGGTCTCCGGGACAGAGAACTATGGCTACACCTTC. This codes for CASSQVSGTENYGYTF.

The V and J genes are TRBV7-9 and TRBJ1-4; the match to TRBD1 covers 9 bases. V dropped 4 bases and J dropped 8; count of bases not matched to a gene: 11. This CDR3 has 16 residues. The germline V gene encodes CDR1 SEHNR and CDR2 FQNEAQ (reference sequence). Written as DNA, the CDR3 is TGTGCCAGCAGCTCTACCGGGACAGGGTATTGGGAAAAACTGTTTTTT. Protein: CASSSTGTGYWEKLFF.

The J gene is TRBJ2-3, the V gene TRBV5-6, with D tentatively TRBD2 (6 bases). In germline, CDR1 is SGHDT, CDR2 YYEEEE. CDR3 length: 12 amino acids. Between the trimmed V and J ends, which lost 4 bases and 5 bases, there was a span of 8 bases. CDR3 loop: CASSRGEDTQYF. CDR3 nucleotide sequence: TGTGCCAGCAGCCGCGGGGAAGATACGCAGTATTTT.

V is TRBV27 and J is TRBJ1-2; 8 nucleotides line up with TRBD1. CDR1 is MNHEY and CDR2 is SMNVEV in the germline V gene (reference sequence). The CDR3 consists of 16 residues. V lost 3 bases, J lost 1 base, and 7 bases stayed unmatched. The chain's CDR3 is CASSFRGTGFNYGYTF. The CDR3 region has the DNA TGTGCCAGCAGTTTCCGCGGGACAGGCTTTAACTATGGCTACACCTTC.

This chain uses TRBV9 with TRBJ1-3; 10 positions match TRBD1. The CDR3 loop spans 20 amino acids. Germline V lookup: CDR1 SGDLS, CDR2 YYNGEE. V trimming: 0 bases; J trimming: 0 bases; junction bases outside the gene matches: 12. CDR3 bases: TGTGCCAGCAGCGTAGGACTCCGGGACAGGGGACGATTCTCTGGAAACACCATATATTTT. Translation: CASSVGLRDRGRFSGNTIYF.

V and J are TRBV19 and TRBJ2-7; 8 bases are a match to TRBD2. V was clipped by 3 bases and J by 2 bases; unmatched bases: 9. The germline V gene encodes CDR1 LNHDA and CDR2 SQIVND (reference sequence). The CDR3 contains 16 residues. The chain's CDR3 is CASSISAGARTYEQYF. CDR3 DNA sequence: TGTGCCAGTAGTATTTCAGCGGGAGCCAGGACCTACGAGCAGTACTTC.

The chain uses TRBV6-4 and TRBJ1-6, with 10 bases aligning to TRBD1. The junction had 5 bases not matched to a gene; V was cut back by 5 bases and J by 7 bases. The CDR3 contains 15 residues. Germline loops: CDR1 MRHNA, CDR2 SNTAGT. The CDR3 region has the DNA TGTGCCAGCAGTCTCCTGGGACAGGGGAATTCACCCCTCCACTTT. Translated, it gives CASSLLGQGNSPLHF.

The CDR3 loop reads CASSQGTAYSNQPQHF. The CDR3 bases are TGCGCCAGCAGCCAAGGGACAGCTTATAGCAATCAGCCCCAGCATTTT. The chain carries TRBV4-3 and TRBJ1-5, with D possibly matching TRBD1 (6 bases). The germline CDR1 and CDR2 sequences are LGHNA and YSLEER. The V gene lost 1 base and the J gene lost 0 bases, with 10 bases spanning the gap. The CDR3 has 16 amino acids.